This TCR beta chain was identified during a study of blood T cell repertoires in COVID-19. About the research overall: The samples span acute and convalescent COVID-19 from the United States, Italy and Spain.

In the source study's methods: From reference gene primer amplification, estimates of nucleated cell counts were derived. Clones were read by immunoSEQ multiplex PCR, and TCRdb kept only the in-frame ones, dropping some. The V and J calls and clone size were taken over from that table, and D and trimming were inferred from the DNA. The sample contains 250,000 to 400,000 clones, 90% of which appear only once. The CDR3 runs 16 residues. From germline, CDR1 is SGHKS and CDR2 YYEKEE (reference sequence). V lost 5 bases and J lost 2; bases outside the gene matches: 10. Seattle cases were enrolled at active infection and followed longitudinally.

This sequence joins TRBV5-5 and TRBJ1-5; TRBD1 matches 7 bases. The TCR sequence derives from a woman in her thirties with COVID-19, enrolled during active disease. Sample: peripheral blood. DNA for the CDR3: TGTGCCAGCAGTTTTCACCCGGGACAGCGCAATCAGCCCCAGCATTTT. This gives the protein CASSFHPGQRNQPQHF.